Sequencing of this T cell receptor (beta chain) was carried out in a study of human T cells and chemical hapten exposure. As for time point: patch test 1, 2 weeks after DPC sensitization. Noted treatment: therapeutic diphenylcyclopropenone sensitization with weekly scalp DPC. In germline, CDR1 is SGHTA, CDR2 FQGNSA. J gave up 6 bases and V 3 bases, and 1 base lay outside the gene matches. The CDR3 has 13 residues. TCRdb independently ran MiXCR on the RACE reads; one entry per CDR3 protein. This table holds roughly 360,000 distinct CDR3 sequences, roughly 5% found once. V is TRBV7-2 and J is TRBJ2-7; 11 bases are a match to TRBD2. Sequenced material: whole blood, taken in connection with sensitization to the hapten diphenylcyclopropenone (DPC). This receptor was taken from a woman in her forties or fifties with alopecia areata. Some clones in this sample may be carry-over from other donors' samples. In DNA form, the CDR3 reads TGTGCCAGCAGCTTTACTAGCGGGAGCGAGCAGTACTTC. This sequence encodes CASSFTSGSEQYF.